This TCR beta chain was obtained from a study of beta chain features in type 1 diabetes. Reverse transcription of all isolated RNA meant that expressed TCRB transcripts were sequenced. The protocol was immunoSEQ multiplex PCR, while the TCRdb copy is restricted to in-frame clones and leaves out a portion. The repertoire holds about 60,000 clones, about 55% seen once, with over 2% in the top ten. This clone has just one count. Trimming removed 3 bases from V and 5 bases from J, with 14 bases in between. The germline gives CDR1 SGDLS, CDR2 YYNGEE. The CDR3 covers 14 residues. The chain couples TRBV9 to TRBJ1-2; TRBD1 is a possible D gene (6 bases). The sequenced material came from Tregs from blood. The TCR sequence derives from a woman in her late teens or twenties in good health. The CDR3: CASSATGLSYGYTF. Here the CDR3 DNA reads TGTGCCAGCAGCGCGACAGGTTTGAGTTATGGCTACACCTTC.